The rows below give T cell receptor beta chains drawn from one sample of a study of CD8+ T cells in alopecia areata. Libraries were prepared by immunoSEQ multiplex PCR; TCRdb keeps only in-frame clonotypes and omits some of them. This sample has 80,000 to 100,000 clones, with roughly 42% found just once. Sequencing input: CD4+ T cells sorted from blood. The receptor source for this set is a human donor with alopecia areata. Both conserved end residues are part of each CDR3. Each record gives: D gene, CDR3 length, J gene, clone size, V gene, CDR3 DNA, CDR3 protein. D genes are given only for firm matches. A clone size is listed for some rows: how often the clone was seen (once, few, many), or a class if it is expanded.

>-|14|TRBJ2-1|few|TRBV4-1
TGCGCCAGCAGCCAATTGTCCAGGGGCTATGAGCAGTTCTTC
CASSQLSRGYEQFF
>-|15|TRBJ2-1|few|TRBV7-9
TGTGCCAGCAGCTTGGCGTTCGGACAGTACAATGAGCAGTTCTTC
CASSLAFGQYNEQFF
>-|13|TRBJ2-4|-|TRBV2
TGTGCCAGCAGTGAAGGCCCGCGCAACATTCAGTACTTC
CASSEGPRNIQYF
>TRBD2|14|TRBJ2-3|-|TRBV18
TGTGCCAGCTCACTCGGGACTACTTCAGATACGCAGTATTTT
CASSLGTTSDTQYF
>TRBD2|16|TRBJ2-3|-|TRBV5-4
TGTGCCAGCAGCCACAAGGTCGGGGGGGAGACAGATACGCAGTATTTT
CASSHKVGGETDTQYF
>-|13|TRBJ1-1|-|TRBV28
TGTGCCAGCAGTTCCTTGGGGCAGGGGAGAGCTTTCTTT
CASSSLGQGRAFF
>TRBD1|15|TRBJ2-1|-|TRBV5-1
TGCGCCAGCAGCTACCAGACAGGGGGATACGATGAGCAGTTCTTC
CASSYQTGGYDEQFF
>-|13|TRBJ1-2|once|TRBV30
TGTGCCTGGAGTGACCCCGCCGCGGGCCGTCACACCTTC
CAWSDPAAGRHTF
>-|12|TRBJ2-5|-|TRBV30
TGTGCCTGGATTAGGGGCCAAGAGACCCAGTACTTC
CAWIRGQETQYF
>-|13|TRBJ2-7|few|TRBV7-9
TGTGCCAGCAGCTCGGCAACCTGGGGAGAGCAGTACTTC
CASSSATWGEQYF
>-|14|TRBJ1-5|-|TRBV2
TGTGCCAGCACCCGGGAAAGGAGCAATCAGCCCCAGCATTTT
CASTRERSNQPQHF
>-|12|TRBJ1-2|-|TRBV29-1
TGCAGCGTTGAGTCTGGTCCCTATGGCTACACCTTC
CSVESGPYGYTF
>TRBD1|14|TRBJ2-7|-|TRBV5-4
TGTGCCAGCAGCTTATATCAGGGGGCGGGTGAGCAGTACTTC
CASSLYQGAGEQYF
>-|15|TRBJ1-5|-|TRBV2
TGTGCCAGCAGTGGGGGACCCAGCAGCAATCAGCCCCAGCATTTT
CASSGGPSSNQPQHF
>-|12|TRBJ2-7|-|TRBV6-6
TGTGCCAGCAGATCCCGGGATATGGGAAGTAACTTC
CASRSRDMGSNF
>TRBD1|16|TRBJ2-1|-|TRBV28
TGTGCCAGCAGTACCTCCGGGACAGGACTTCTTAATGAGCAGTTCTTC
CASSTSGTGLLNEQFF
>-|13|TRBJ2-3|few|TRBV30
TGTGCCTGGAGTCAGCGGCTCACAGATACGCAGTATTTT
CAWSQRLTDTQYF
>-|13|TRBJ2-5|-|TRBV7-9
TGTGCCAGCAGCTTAGTCACAGGGGAGACCCAGTACTTC
CASSLVTGETQYF
>-|13|TRBJ2-7|-|TRBV15
TGTGCCACCAGGAAGACCCTGTCCTACGAGCAGTACTTC
CATRKTLSYEQYF
>TRBD1|13|TRBJ2-7|-|TRBV30
TGTGCCTGGAGTCCGGACAGGTTCGACGAGCAGTACTTC
CAWSPDRFDEQYF
>-|15|TRBJ2-2|-|TRBV25-1
TGTGCCAGCAGTGAATTGAAGGGGGTCAGCGGGGAGCTGTTTTTT
CASSELKGVSGELFF
>-|13|TRBJ2-5|few|TRBV29-1
TGCAGCGTTGAAGAATCGGCAGAAGAGACCCAGTACTTC
CSVEESAEETQYF
>-|14|TRBJ1-2|-|TRBV30
TGTGCCTGGAGTGTTGGAGGGGCTAACTATGGCTACACCTTC
CAWSVGGANYGYTF
>-|12|TRBJ2-3|-|TRBV29-1
TGCAGCGCCCAGGCTTTGGCGGAGGGGTGGTATTTT
CSAQALAEGWYF
>TRBD2|16|TRBJ2-5|-|TRBV30
TGTGCCTGGAGCCCAGGGACTAGCGGGAGAGGGGAGACCCAGTACTTC
CAWSPGTSGRGETQYF
>-|15|TRBJ2-7|-|TRBV7-2
TGTGCCAGCAGTCCTGTGTGGGACGCCATCTACGAGCAGTACTTC
CASSPVWDAIYEQYF
>TRBD1|13|TRBJ1-2|few|TRBV29-1
TGCAGCGTTCGGGGACAGGGTGTGCGGGGCTACACCTTC
CSVRGQGVRGYTF
>TRBD1|15|TRBJ2-7|few|TRBV29-1
TGCAGCGTTGAAGATCAGCAGGGGGCCACCTACGAGCAGTACTTC
CSVEDQQGATYEQYF
>TRBD1|14|TRBJ1-4|-|TRBV30
TGTGCCGCACCGAACGACAGGGCGTCGGAAAAACTGTTTTTT
CAAPNDRASEKLFF
>-|12|TRBJ2-3|-|TRBV30
TGTGCCTGGACAGGGGGGGCAGATACGCAGTATTTT
CAWTGGADTQYF
>-|12|TRBJ1-2|few|TRBV14
TGTGCCAGCAGCCAAGGCCGCTATGGCTACACCTTC
CASSQGRYGYTF
>TRBD1|14|TRBJ1-1|-|TRBV5-1
TGCGCCAGCAGCTTAGGTGACAGGGGGACTGAAGCTTTCTTT
CASSLGDRGTEAFF
>TRBD2|14|TRBJ2-1|-|TRBV28
TGTGCCAGCAGTCCCCACCCCCGGGGGGGTGAGCAGTTCTTC
CASSPHPRGGEQFF
>-|14|TRBJ1-4|-|TRBV28
TGTGCCAGCAGTTTATCCGAGGGGAGCGAAAAACTGTTTTTT
CASSLSEGSEKLFF
>-|12|TRBJ2-3|once|TRBV29-1
TGCAGCGTTGCACTAGCAGGAGATACGCAGTATTTT
CSVALAGDTQYF
>-|13|TRBJ2-6|few|TRBV30
TGTGCCTGGATTGCACCTGGGGCCAACGTCCTGACTTTC
CAWIAPGANVLTF
>-|13|TRBJ1-5|few|TRBV28
TGTGCCAGCAGATTACTACAGCGGCAGCCCCAGCATTTT
CASRLLQRQPQHF
>TRBD1|16|TRBJ1-5|few|TRBV2
TGTGCCAGCAGTATAGCCGGGACAGAGAGCAATCAGCCCCAGCATTTT
CASSIAGTESNQPQHF
>-|13|TRBJ2-7|-|TRBV10-3
TGTGCCATCAGTGATTTCCAGTCCTACGAGCAGTACTTC
CAISDFQSYEQYF
>-|11|TRBJ2-3|few|TRBV2
TGTGCCAGCGATATCACAGATACGCAGTATTTT
CASDITDTQYF
>-|15|TRBJ2-3|few|TRBV5-4
TGTGCCAGCAGCTGGACGGGGGATTCCACAGATACGCAGTATTTT
CASSWTGDSTDTQYF
>-|14|TRBJ1-4|-|TRBV30
TGTGCCTGGAGTGTGGGACACCTTAATGAAAAACTGTTTTTT
CAWSVGHLNEKLFF
>-|14|TRBJ2-1|-|TRBV29-1
TGCAGCGTCGCTAAGCGTTTAGCCTACAATGAGCAGTTCTTC
CSVAKRLAYNEQFF
>TRBD1|15|TRBJ1-2|-|TRBV5-1
TGCGCCAGCAGCAGCGGACAGGGCGCTAACTATGGCTACACCTTC
CASSSGQGANYGYTF
>-|10|TRBJ2-7|-|TRBV20-1
TGCAGTGTGCATAGCAACGAGCAGTACTTC
CSVHSNEQYF
>TRBD1|12|TRBJ2-3|few|TRBV29-1
TGCAGCGTTTCAGGGGGCCGAGATACGCAGTATTTT
CSVSGGRDTQYF
>TRBD2|20|TRBJ2-7|few|TRBV19
TGTGCCAGTAGTCGTCGAGGGGCACCGGGACTAGCGGGAGAAAAAGACGAGCAGTACTTC
CASSRRGAPGLAGEKDEQYF
>-|13|TRBJ1-1|-|TRBV7-3
TGTGCCAGCAGTTCCTCCCCCGGGACTGAAGCTTTCTTT
CASSSSPGTEAFF
>-|14|TRBJ2-1|-|TRBV25-1
TGTGCCAGCACCAAGCCGGGGCCTCACAATGAGCAGTTCTTC
CASTKPGPHNEQFF
>TRBD1|13|TRBJ2-7|-|TRBV29-1
TGCAGCGTTGGAGGACAGGGCCTCTACGAGCAGTACTTC
CSVGGQGLYEQYF
>-|13|TRBJ2-1|-|TRBV30
TGTGCCTGGAGTGTACTCAGATACAATGAGCAGTTCTTC
CAWSVLRYNEQFF
>-|12|TRBJ2-5|-|TRBV30
TGTGCCTGGACCCAGGGCGGAGAGACCCAGTACTTC
CAWTQGGETQYF
>-|13|TRBJ1-1|once|TRBV2
TGTGCCAGCAGTGAAGGCAGGTTGGCTGAAGCTTTCTTT
CASSEGRLAEAFF
>-|15|TRBJ2-3|-|TRBV2
TGTGCCAGCAGTGAAATCCTCGTTAGCACAGATACGCAGTATTTT
CASSEILVSTDTQYF
>TRBD1|15|TRBJ2-7|-|TRBV25-1
TGTGCCAGCAGTGAGACCGGGACAGGGTTCTACGAGCAGTACTTC
CASSETGTGFYEQYF
>TRBD1|14|TRBJ2-3|-|TRBV29-1
TGCAGCGTTACCGGGACAGGGATGCGAGATACGCAGTATTTT
CSVTGTGMRDTQYF
>-|15|TRBJ2-3|few|TRBV29-1
TGCAGCGTCGAGGGGATGGCCCTCTACACAGATACGCAGTATTTT
CSVEGMALYTDTQYF
>-|16|TRBJ2-3|few|TRBV7-2
TGTGCCAGCAGCTCGGCCGGGACCCGCGGCACAGATACGCAGTATTTT
CASSSAGTRGTDTQYF
>-|13|TRBJ2-5|-|TRBV11-3
TGTGCCAGCAGCTTACTCAGGGGAGAGACCCAGTACTTC
CASSLLRGETQYF